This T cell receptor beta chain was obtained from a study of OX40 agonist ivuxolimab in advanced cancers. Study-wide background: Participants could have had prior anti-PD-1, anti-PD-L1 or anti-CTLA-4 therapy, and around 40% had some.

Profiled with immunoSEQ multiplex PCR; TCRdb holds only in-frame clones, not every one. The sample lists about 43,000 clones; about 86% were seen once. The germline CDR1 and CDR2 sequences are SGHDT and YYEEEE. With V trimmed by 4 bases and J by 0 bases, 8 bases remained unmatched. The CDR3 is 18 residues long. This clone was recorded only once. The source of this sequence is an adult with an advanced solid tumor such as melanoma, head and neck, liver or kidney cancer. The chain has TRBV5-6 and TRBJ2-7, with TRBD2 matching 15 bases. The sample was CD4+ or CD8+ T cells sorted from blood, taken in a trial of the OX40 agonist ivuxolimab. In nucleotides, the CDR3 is TGTGCCAGCAGCCCCCGGACTAGCGGGGGGGCCAGCTCCTACGAGCAGTACTTC. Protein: CASSPRTSGGASSYEQYF.